Listed here are 11 T cell receptor beta chains from one sample, sequenced in a study of T cell clonality in common variable immunodeficiency. Profiled with immunoSEQ multiplex PCR; TCRdb holds only in-frame clones, not every one. This sample has approximately 45,000 clones and no singletons, with about 2.2% in the ten largest. The sequenced sample consisted of peripheral blood mononuclear cells. These TCRs come from a person aged 18-69 years in good health.

Points on this clone: Read coverage stops 3 residues before the CDR3 terminus; the germline J gene supplies the remainder. The rearrangement uses TRBV5-1 and TRBJ2-4; 11 positions agree with TRBD1. CDR1 is SGHRS and CDR2 is YFSETQ in the germline V gene. The CDR3 runs to 14 residues. CDR3 region: CASSLSGTGGGQYF. Partial CDR3 DNA: TGCGCCAGCAGCTTGTCCGGGACAGGGGGTGGT.

This clone was picked up many times. The observed sequence ends 3 residues before the CDR3 terminus, with the missing tail filled in from the germline J gene. This chain connects TRBV14 to TRBJ2-3; D remains unclear. Per the germline V gene, CDR1 is SGHDN and CDR2 is FVKESK. The CDR3 runs to 12 residues. V was clipped by 4 bases and J by 4 bases, with 6 bases between them. The CDR3 region is CASSLPADTQYF. Partial CDR3 DNA: TGTGCCAGCAGCCTCCCCGCAGATACG. Combining the CDR3 with reference TRBV14 and TRBJ2-3 gives the whole variable domain EAGVTQFPSHSVIEKGQTVTLRCDPISGHDNLYWYRRVMGKEIKFLLHFVKESKQDESGMPNNRFLAERTGGTYSTLKVQPAELEDSGVYFCASSLPADTQYFGPGTRLTVL.

Many counts were recorded for this clone. The read terminates 3 residues ahead of where the CDR3 ends, so the germline J gene completes it. The chain joins TRBV7-2 to TRBJ2-1; TRBD2 matches at 8 bases. Trimming removed 6 bases from V and 3 bases from J; junction bases left unmatched: 7. This CDR3 comprises 15 residues. CDR1 and CDR2 from the germline V gene are SGHTA and FQGNSA. The CDR3 protein is CASRFTGLVYNEQFF. The sequenced part of the CDR3 DNA is TGTGCCAGCAGATTCACGGGACTAGTCTACAATGAG.

In this sample, this clone turned up many times. The sequenced CDR3 bases are TGTGCCAGTAGTATCCGAGGAGCGGGAGCAACTAATGAAAAA. Translation: CASSIRGAGATNEK. The CDR3 in full is CASSIRGAGATNEKLFF. The chain has TRBV19 and TRBJ1-4, with no clear D. The read falls 3 residues short of the CDR3 end, and the missing part is taken from the germline J gene. The germline V gene encodes CDR1 LNHDA and CDR2 SQIVND (reference sequence). V was clipped by 3 bases and J by 0 bases, with 14 bases between them. This CDR3 is 17 amino acids long.

This clone was counted ten times or more. The read gets to within 3 residues of the CDR3 end, and the germline J gene fills in the rest. The chain combines TRBV29-1 with TRBJ1-1, with a weak D call TRBD1 (5 bases). Germline V lookup: CDR1 SQVTM, CDR2 ANQGSEA. The length of the CDR3 is 14 residues. V lost 3 bases and J 1 base, leaving 12 bases between the germline ends. CDR3: CSVEGGGRNTEAFF. CDR3 DNA (partial): TGCAGCGTTGAGGGGGGGGGTCGGAACACTGAA.

This clone was counted many times. The DNA ends 3 residues before the CDR3 does, and the rest of the CDR3 is filled in from the germline J gene. The chain is built from TRBV20-1 and TRBJ1-1; D gene unclear. The CDR3 is 11 residues long. Trimming removed 2 bases at V and 5 bases at J, with 6 bases between. Germline CDR1 DFQATT, CDR2 SNEGSKA (reference sequence). CDR3 amino acids: CSARTVTEAFF. CDR3 DNA (partial): TGCAGTGCTAGAACGGTAACTGAA.

At least ten counts were recorded for this clone. The read finishes 3 residues shy of the CDR3 end, and the germline J gene is used to complete it. The rearrangement uses TRBV10-3 and TRBJ2-3; tentatively, D is TRBD1 (6 bases). The CDR3 consists of 12 residues. Trimming pared 8 bases from V and 2 bases from J, leaving 8 bases between. Germline V CDR1 and CDR2: ENHRY, SYGVKD. CDR3 residues: CAIGQNTDTQYF. The part of the CDR3 DNA that was read is TGTGCCATCGGACAGAACACAGATACG.

Ten or more counts support this clone. Read sequence stops 3 residues before the CDR3 end, and the germline J gene provides the missing end. The chain combines TRBV20-1 with TRBJ2-2; D may be TRBD1 (6 bases). Trimming took 6 bases from V and 5 from J, leaving 7 bases between them. This CDR3 region has 11 residues. The germline CDR1 and CDR2 sequences are DFQATT and SNEGSKA (reference sequence). Partial CDR3 DNA: TGCAGTGCCCAGGGGACCGGGGAG. It specifies CSAQGTGE. Given in full, the CDR3 is CSAQGTGELFF.

This clone was counted at least ten times. The CDR3 end is not reached by the read, which stops 3 residues before it; the germline J gene fills it in. The chain combines TRBV4-2 with TRBJ2-5; 11 nucleotides agree with TRBD1. Germline V gene sequence: CDR1 LGHNA, CDR2 YNFKEQ. The CDR3 sequence is 18 residues long. The J segment lost 2 bases and the V segment lost 3 bases, leaving 11 bases of the junction unmatched. The CDR3 sequence is CASSQRPLGTGGQETQYF. CDR3 bases read: TGTGCCAGCAGCCAGCGACCCCTTGGGACAGGGGGGCAAGAGACC.

This clone was seen repeatedly, ten times or more. The observed sequence ends 3 residues before the CDR3 terminus, with the missing tail filled in from the germline J gene. The chain couples TRBV2 to TRBJ2-3; 14 bases match TRBD2. The CDR3 totals 16 residues. In germline, CDR1 is SNHLY, CDR2 FYNNEI. V was pared by 6 bases and J by 2 bases, with 4 bases of the junction left unmatched. The sequenced CDR3 bases are TGTGCCAGCAGCCGACTAGCGGGAGGGGCCACAGATACG. Translated, it gives CASSRLAGGATDT. The complete CDR3 sequence is CASSRLAGGATDTQYF.

This clone has just a few counts. The read ends 3 residues early relative to the CDR3; the germline J gene fills the gap. The V call is TRBV7-9, the J call TRBJ1-6; TRBD1 agrees at 8 bases. Germline V gives CDR1 SEHNR, CDR2 FQNEAQ (reference sequence). The CDR3 contains 14 residues. The V segment lost 1 base and the J segment 7 bases; nucleotides outside the gene matches: 0. The part of the CDR3 DNA that was read is TGTGCCAGCAGCTTAGGGACAGGGAATTCACCC. This sequence encodes CASSLGTGNSP. The CDR3 reads in full as CASSLGTGNSPLHF.